The subject of this entry is one TCR beta chain. No antigen is known for it. The CDR3 is 13 residues long. Germline values: CDR1 SGHTA, CDR2 FQGTGA. Trimming at V came to 5 bases and at J to 10 bases, leaving 4 bases not matched to a gene. Genomic DNA acted as the template from which TCR beta VDJ combination and CDR3 sequence profiling were carried out. MiXCR, applied by TCRdb to the reads, yields one record per CDR3 protein. The sample yields 150,000 to 200,000 distinct CDR3 sequences, around 60% seen once. This entry belongs to a study of CD8+CD57+ T cells in acquired aplastic anemia. Across the study: DNA from sorted CD4+ and CD8+ cells averaged roughly 3.2 ug. Some 10 million reads were obtained on average for healthy donor CD4+ cells. Study-level points and caveats: No significant difference in CD8+ Simpson's diversity was found between patients and controls. Common to patients and controls were twenty-nine CD8+ CDR3 sequences.

Sequencing was performed on sorted CD4+, CD8+, or CD8+CD57+ T cells (not recorded which) from PBMCs. V is TRBV7-3 and J is TRBJ1-6; 8 bases line up with TRBD1. The TCR comes from a human donor in good health. CDR3 region: CASSLNRGSPLHF. In DNA, the CDR3 is TGTGCCAGCAGCCTAAACAGGGGGTCACCCCTCCACTTT.